Presented here are 10 T cell receptor beta chains from one specimen sequenced in a study of cytomegalovirus exposure and HLA in healthy donors. The PCR ran on 60 Vbeta and 13 Jbeta primers. Only in-frame clones appear in the TCRdb table, and some are missing; sequencing was by immunoSEQ multiplex PCR. The repertoire holds under 200,000 clones, with around 84% as singletons. The specimen was PBMCs. These receptors all stem from a woman in her thirties or forties in good health and CMV-seronegative.

The chain has TRBV2 and TRBJ2-5; TRBD2 matches 8 bases. Germline CDR1 is SNHLY and CDR2 is FYNNEI. The J segment lost 3 bases and the V segment lost 7 bases, leaving 1 base of the junction unmatched. This CDR3 has 12 residues. Written as DNA, the CDR3 is TGTGCCAGCAAGCGGGGGAAAGAGACCCAGTACTTC. This encodes CASKRGKETQYF.

This chain joins TRBV5-1 and TRBJ1-1, with 8 bases aligning to TRBD1. V trimming: 8 bases; J trimming: 6 bases; junction bases outside the gene matches: 12. There are 14 residues in the CDR3. Germline assignment: CDR1 SGHRS and CDR2 YFSETQ. CDR3 in amino acids: CASTGTGVFAEAFF. The DNA of the CDR3 is TGCGCCAGTACCGGGACAGGTGTGTTCGCTGAAGCTTTCTTT.

CDR3 in amino acids: CASSLRTGVDQPQHF. DNA for the CDR3: TGTGCCAGCAGCTTGCGAACAGGGGTTGATCAGCCCCAGCATTTT. The gene calls are TRBV7-6 and TRBJ1-5; 7 bases map to TRBD1. The CDR3 length is 15 residues. Germline V gene sequence: CDR1 SGHVS, CDR2 FNYEAQ. The ends lost 3 bases at V and 5 bases at J; junction bases unmatched: 7.

This chain connects TRBV9 to TRBJ1-2, with 10 bases fitting TRBD1. The CDR3 is 14 amino acids. Germline V gene data show CDR1 as SGDLS and CDR2 as YYNGEE. V dropped 3 bases and J dropped 7; count of bases not matched to a gene: 6. CDR3 nucleotide sequence: TGTGCCAGCAGCGACGGGACAGGGGTGTTTGGCTACACCTTC. It is translated as CASSDGTGVFGYTF.

This chain connects TRBV6-1 to TRBJ2-1; a weak D match, TRBD1 (6 bases). With 7 bases removed from V and 6 bases from J, the gap between germline ends came to 16 bases. This CDR3 comprises 14 residues. The germline gives CDR1 MNHNS, CDR2 SASEGT. The CDR3 DNA reads as TGTGCCAGCAAGGTCCTGGGCAGGGGCAATGAGCAGTTCTTC. Its translation: CASKVLGRGNEQFF.

CDR3 nucleotides: TGTGCCAGCAGTGCCGGGACAGGCTATGGCTACACCTTC. It yields the protein CASSAGTGYGYTF. V usage is TRBV5-5 and J usage is TRBJ1-2, with TRBD1 identical over 8 bases. The J segment lost 4 bases and the V segment lost 5 bases, leaving 4 bases of the junction unmatched. CDR1 is SGHKS and CDR2 is YYEKEE in the germline V gene (reference sequence). The CDR3 is 13 residues long.

The chain carries TRBV5-1 and TRBJ1-1; the D gene is possibly TRBD1 (6 bases). Trimming left V 0 bases short and J 3 bases short, with 15 bases between. The CDR3 consists of 16 residues. Per germline, CDR1 SGHRS and CDR2 YFSETQ. Here the CDR3 reads CASSLGGGVSYTEAFF. The CDR3 region has the DNA TGCGCCAGCAGCTTGGGAGGGGGGGTTTCCTACACTGAAGCTTTCTTT. Looking up the rest from reference TRBV5-1 and TRBJ1-1 gives the full variable domain: KAGVTQTPRYLIKTRGQQVTLSCSPISGHRSVSWYQQTPGQGLQFLFEYFSETQRNKGNFPGRFSGRQFSNSRSEMNVSTLELGDSALYLCASSLGGGVSYTEAFFGQGTRLTVV.

The V call is TRBV4-2, the J call TRBJ2-3; the D gene is possibly TRBD2 (6 bases). Germline-derived CDR1 and CDR2 are LGHNA and YNFKEQ. With 1 base removed from V and 4 bases from J, the gap between germline ends came to 15 bases. This CDR3 contains 16 residues. CDR3 protein: CASSQGTIVGSDTQYF. CDR3 coding DNA: TGTGCCAGCAGCCAAGGGACTATTGTTGGGTCAGATACGCAGTATTTT.

CDR3 sequence: CASSSGWGTDTQYF. The DNA of the CDR3 is TGTGCCAGCAGCTCCGGGTGGGGCACAGATACGCAGTATTTT. The chain joins TRBV7-6 to TRBJ2-3; D remains unclear. Germline V gene lookup returns CDR1 SGHVS and CDR2 FNYEAQ. Trimming removed 4 bases at V and 1 base at J, with 9 bases between. The CDR3 length is 14 residues.

This clone was seen just once. The chain combines TRBV7-8 with TRBJ2-7, with TRBD2 as a possible D gene (7 bases). Per germline, CDR1 SGHVS and CDR2 FQNEAQ. CDR3 length equals 14 residues. Between the trimmed V and J ends, which lost 5 bases and 3 bases, there was a span of 14 bases. The CDR3 sequence: CASSRGGVSYEQYF. The CDR3 bases are TGTGCCAGCAGCAGGGGGGGAGTGAGCTACGAGCAGTACTTC.